This T cell receptor (beta chain) was sequenced for a study of control samples from healthy donors and cancer patients. Germline CDR1 reads SGHRS; CDR2 reads YFSETQ. V shed 4 bases and J 7 bases; nucleotides not matched to a gene: 5. The CDR3 totals 15 residues. Data came from immunoSEQ multiplex PCR; TCRdb stores just in-frame clones and leaves some out. The table lists about 250,000 clones, almost 85% of them singletons. This clonotype was obtained from a woman aged 55-69 years with lung cancer. Sequenced material: PBMCs. The chain uses TRBV5-1 and TRBJ2-1; 13 bases are a match to TRBD2. The CDR3 nucleotides read TGCGCCAGCAGCCTAGGACTAGCGGGAGCTAATGAGCAGTTCTTC. It is translated as CASSLGLAGANEQFF.